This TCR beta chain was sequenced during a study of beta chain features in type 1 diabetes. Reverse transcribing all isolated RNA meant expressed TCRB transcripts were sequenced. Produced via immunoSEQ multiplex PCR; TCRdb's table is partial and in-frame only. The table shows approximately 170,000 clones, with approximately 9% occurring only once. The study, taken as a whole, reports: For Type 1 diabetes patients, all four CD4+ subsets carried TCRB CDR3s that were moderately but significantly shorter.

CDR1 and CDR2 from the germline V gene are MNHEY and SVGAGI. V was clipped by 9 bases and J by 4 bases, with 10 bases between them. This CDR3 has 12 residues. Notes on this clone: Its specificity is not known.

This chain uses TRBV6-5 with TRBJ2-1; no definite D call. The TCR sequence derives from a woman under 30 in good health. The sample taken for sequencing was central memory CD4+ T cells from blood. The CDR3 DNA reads TGTGCCAGTAGTGGCCGTTACAATGAGCAGTTCTTC. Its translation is CASSGRYNEQFF.